This T cell receptor (beta chain) was recovered during a study of CD8 T cells in Susac syndrome. Trimming removed 3 bases at V and 1 base at J, with 10 bases between. The CDR3 sequence is 13 residues long. Germline loops: CDR1 DFQATT, CDR2 SNEGSKA (reference sequence). The authors reverse transcribed roughly 0.5 to 1 ug RNA with random hexamers. MiXCR was run by TCRdb on the immunoSEQ multiplex PCR reads, yielding one entry per CDR3 protein. The table has approximately 150,000 distinct CDR3 sequences, 90% to 95% seen once; the top ten hold more than 0.08%. Sequencing of TCR beta was performed on blood CD8+ T cells and on blood CD4+ T cells.

The origin of this receptor is a human donor with multiple sclerosis. The chain uses TRBV20-1 and TRBJ2-7; D possibly corresponds to TRBD1 (5 bases). Specimen: CD4+ T cells from PBMCs. The CDR3 region has the DNA TGCAGTGCTAGTTTCAGGGCTTCCTACGAGCAGTACTTC. Translation: CSASFRASYEQYF.